This T cell receptor beta chain was sequenced in a study of blood T cell repertoires in COVID-19. Germline-derived CDR1 and CDR2 are MDHEN and SYDVKM. Germline trimming cut 7 bases from V and 0 bases from J; bases unmatched to any gene: 16. The CDR3 length is 19 residues. Clones were read by immunoSEQ multiplex PCR, and TCRdb kept only the in-frame ones, dropping some. The sample shows 200,000 to 250,000 clones, roughly 84% of them seen only once. Specimen: peripheral blood. The chain combines TRBV28 with TRBJ2-7; 12 nucleotides match TRBD2. This sequence was found in a man in his fifties who had recovered from COVID-19. The CDR3 spells CASNVYLRTSGAISYEQYF. CDR3 nucleotide sequence: TGTGCCAGCAACGTATATCTGAGGACTAGCGGGGCCATCTCCTACGAGCAGTACTTC.